The 31 T cell receptor beta chains below come from one sample, sequenced in a study of blood T cell repertoires in COVID-19. The table came from immunoSEQ multiplex PCR; TCRdb's copy has only in-frame clones and leaves some out. The sample holds about 480,000 clones, approximately 87% seen once. The sample taken for sequencing was PBMCs or T cells enriched from blood (not recorded which). These TCRs come from a woman aged 40 to 49 who had recovered from COVID-19.

V and J are TRBV11-2 and TRBJ1-1; D is undetermined. Germline lookup yields CDR1 SGHAT and CDR2 FQNNGV. V lost 3 bases to trimming and J lost 7 bases, with 15 bases between them. This CDR3 comprises 14 residues. Here the CDR3 DNA reads TGTGCCAGCAGCTTGGAGTCACCTGGTCTTGAAGCTTTCTTT. Its translation: CASSLESPGLEAFF.

This clone has only a few counts. This chain joins TRBV11-2 and TRBJ1-6; D not resolved. The CDR3 consists of 14 residues. V gave up 5 bases and J gave up 0 bases, with 5 bases separating them. The germline V gene has CDR1 SGHAT and CDR2 FQNNGV. The DNA of the CDR3 is TGTGCCAGCAGCGCGAGCTCCTATAATTCACCCCTCCACTTT. This translates into CASSASSYNSPLHF. Full variable domain (outside the CDR3, taken from reference TRBV11-2 and TRBJ1-6): EAGVAQSPRYKIIEKRQSVAFWCNPISGHATLYWYQQILGQGPKLLIQFQNNGVVDDSQLPKDRFSAERLKGVDSTLKIQPAKLEDSAVYLCASSASSYNSPLHFGNGTRLTVT.

J is TRBJ2-5 and V is TRBV2; a possible D gene is TRBD1 (6 bases). CDR1 and CDR2 from the germline V gene are SNHLY and FYNNEI. V gave up 7 bases and J gave up 0 bases, with 12 bases separating them. The CDR3 consists of 14 residues. In DNA form, the CDR3 reads TGTGCCAGCACCATACAGGGCCACCAAGAGACCCAGTACTTC. It yields the protein CASTIQGHQETQYF.

The chain employs TRBV2 and TRBJ1-1, with TRBD1 identical over 11 bases. V trimming: 6 bases; J trimming: 11 bases; junction bases outside the gene matches: 5. This CDR3 has 12 residues. Germline lookup yields CDR1 SNHLY and CDR2 FYNNEI. CDR3 protein: CASSEDRGHAFF. The CDR3 DNA reads as TGTGCCAGCAGCGAGGACAGGGGGCATGCTTTCTTT.

This clone came up many times. This chain joins TRBV7-2 and TRBJ1-1; 9 nucleotides match TRBD1. There are 16 residues in the CDR3. The germline V gene has CDR1 SGHTA and CDR2 FQGNSA. Unmatched junction bases numbered 7, after V lost 1 base and J lost 4 bases. The CDR3 spells CASSLVSGQGSTEAFF. DNA of the CDR3: TGTGCCAGCAGCTTAGTCTCCGGACAGGGGAGCACTGAAGCTTTCTTT.

The rearrangement uses TRBV18 and TRBJ2-2, with 8 bases identical to TRBD2. The germline CDR1 and CDR2 sequences are KGHSH and LQKENI. This CDR3 is built from 16 residues. The V gene end was trimmed by 3 bases and the J gene end by 6 bases; junction bases not matched to a gene: 9. For the CDR3, the DNA is TGTGCCAGCTCACCTCCGGGACTAGGAGGCGCCGGGGAGCTGTTTTTT. Encoded protein: CASSPPGLGGAGELFF.

A few counts support this clone. V gene TRBV11-3 combines with J gene TRBJ1-1; D is undetermined. Trimming took off 7 bases at V and 1 base at J, with 13 bases between the two ends. This CDR3 is built from 14 residues. From germline, CDR1 is SGHNT and CDR2 YENEEA. The CDR3 sequence: CASTNQAGNTEAFF. In nucleotides, the CDR3 is TGTGCCAGCACTAACCAGGCCGGGAACACTGAAGCTTTCTTT.

The chain uses TRBV14 and TRBJ1-4; 8 bases line up with TRBD1. The CDR3 has 16 amino acids. With 2 bases clipped from V and 3 bases from J, the junction kept 5 bases outside the gene matches. The germline V gene has CDR1 SGHDN and CDR2 FVKESK. CDR3 nucleotides: TGTGCCAGCAGCCAATTCGGGACAGGTTCTAATGAAAAACTGTTTTTT. It is translated as CASSQFGTGSNEKLFF.

V is TRBV6-2 or TRBV6-3 and J is TRBJ2-1; D is unclear. V lost 0 bases and J lost 7, with 13 bases in between. The CDR3 spans 15 residues. Germline lookup yields CDR1 MNHEY and CDR2 SVGEGT. CDR3 sequence reads: CASSYSIPRSNEQFF. The CDR3 nucleotides read TGTGCCAGCAGTTACTCGATCCCTAGATCAAATGAGCAGTTCTTC.

This clone was counted once. V is TRBV19 and J is TRBJ1-5, with a weak D call TRBD1 (6 bases). Germline values: CDR1 LNHDA, CDR2 SQIVND (reference sequence). The CDR3 extends over 16 amino acids. The germline V and J ends were trimmed by 4 bases and 6 bases, with 19 bases remaining between them. Written as DNA, the CDR3 is TGTGCCAGTAGTACCACCCTACAGGGATCGGGTCAGCCCCAGCATTTT. Amino acid sequence: CASSTTLQGSGQPQHF.

The CDR3 loop reads CAISESVGGSTAFF. CDR3 nucleotides: TGTGCCATCAGTGAGTCGGTTGGAGGGTCCACAGCTTTCTTT. This rearrangement joins TRBV10-3 to TRBJ1-1, with unresolved D. CDR3 size: 14 residues. Trimming took 0 bases from V and 10 from J, leaving 15 bases between them. Germline CDR1 reads ENHRY; CDR2 reads SYGVKD.

The rearrangement uses TRBV18 and TRBJ2-2; no reliable D call. Germline assignment: CDR1 KGHSH and CDR2 LQKENI. Between the trimmed V and J ends, which lost 3 bases and 6 bases, there was a span of 11 bases. The CDR3 runs to 14 residues. Written as DNA, the CDR3 is TGTGCCAGCTCACCGGCTGCCCGGGCCGGGGAGCTGTTTTTT. It is translated as CASSPAARAGELFF.

Worth noting for this clone: One junction end does not reproduce the germline sequence, and a read error may be involved. The chain uses TRBV5-8 and TRBJ2-1, with D perhaps TRBD2 (6 bases). The germline gives CDR1 SGHTS, CDR2 YDEGEE. The CDR3 totals 15 residues. Written as DNA, the CDR3 is TGTGTCAGCAGCTCGCCAGCGGGCGCCTACAATGAGCAGTTCTTC. Translated: CVSSSPAGAYNEQFF.

The V and J genes are TRBV7-2 and TRBJ1-1, with 10 bases aligning to TRBD1. V shed 5 bases and J 6 bases; nucleotides not matched to a gene: 15. From germline, CDR1 is SGHTA and CDR2 FQGNSA. The length of the CDR3 is 17 residues. CDR3 nucleotides: TGTGCCAGCAGCGGGACCGGGACAGGGGCTAATGGGGCTGAAGCTTTCTTT. It yields the protein CASSGTGTGANGAEAFF.

The V and J genes are TRBV7-9 and TRBJ1-2; D is unclear. The V and J ends lost 5 bases and 5 bases respectively, with 9 bases between them. Germline values: CDR1 SEHNR, CDR2 FQNEAQ (reference sequence). The CDR3 is made up of 12 amino acids. Here the CDR3 DNA reads TGTGCCAGCAGCCTTTCTCAGTATGGCTACACCTTC. It encodes CASSLSQYGYTF. Using reference TRBV7-9 and TRBJ1-2 for the parts outside the CDR3, the full variable domain is DTGVSQNPRHKITKRGQNVTFRCDPISEHNRLYWYRQTLGQGPEFLTYFQNEAQLEKSRLLSDRFSAERPKGSFSTLEIQRTEQGDSAMYLCASSLSQYGYTFGSGTRLTVV.

In regard to this clone: The germline gene is not matched at one end of the junction; a read error may be the cause. The V and J genes are TRBV28 and TRBJ1-2, with 7 bases identical to TRBD1. CDR3 length: 13 residues. Germline CDR1 MDHEN, CDR2 SYDVKM. CDR3 DNA: TGTGCCAGCACTTTACAGGGGTCCTATGGCTACACCTTC. Its protein product is CASTLQGSYGYTF.

The rearrangement links TRBV5-4 to TRBJ2-1; 8 positions agree with TRBD2. Trimming at V came to 4 bases and at J to 3 bases, leaving 9 bases not matched to a gene. CDR3 length: 16 residues. The germline V gene encodes CDR1 SGHNT and CDR2 YYREEE (reference sequence). The CDR3 DNA follows: TGTGCCAGCAGCCGCCTTAGCGGGGCCGACTACAATGAGCAGTTCTTC. Protein sequence: CASSRLSGADYNEQFF.

This clone was counted a few times. The chain recombines TRBV10-2 with TRBJ1-2; D gene unclear. With 9 bases removed from V and 1 base from J, the gap between germline ends came to 9 bases. CDR1 and CDR2 (germline): WSHSY, SAAADI. The CDR3 contains 12 residues. CDR3 in DNA: TGCGCCAGTTACATCGATAACTATGGCTACACCTTC. This sequence encodes CASYIDNYGYTF.

The chain couples TRBV7-9 to TRBJ2-2; 8 nucleotides agree with TRBD1. CDR1 SEHNR and CDR2 FQNEAQ come from the germline V gene (reference sequence). Trimming at V came to 5 bases and at J to 1 base, leaving 3 bases not matched to a gene. The CDR3 has 15 amino acids. This CDR3 reads CASSAGQGNTGELFF. In DNA form, the CDR3 reads TGTGCCAGCAGCGCCGGACAGGGGAACACCGGGGAGCTGTTTTTT.

CDR3 DNA: TGTGCCAGCAGCTTAGGGGGGCTTACTCCCCCTTATGGCTACACCTTC. Encoded protein: CASSLGGLTPPYGYTF. This rearrangement joins TRBV7-2 to TRBJ1-2; D is perhaps TRBD1 (6 bases). The V end lost 1 base, the J end lost 5 bases, and 17 bases lay between the germline ends. Germline V lookup: CDR1 SGHTA, CDR2 FQGNSA. This CDR3 comprises 16 residues.

The chain recombines TRBV2 with TRBJ1-2, with 10 bases identical to TRBD1. Germline V CDR1 and CDR2: SNHLY, FYNNEI. The CDR3 covers 14 residues. The V gene end was trimmed by 4 bases and the J gene end by 6 bases; junction bases not matched to a gene: 5. The CDR3 here is CASSGDRGLDGYTF. The CDR3 coding sequence is TGTGCCAGCAGTGGAGACAGGGGGCTAGATGGCTACACCTTC.

V and J are TRBV7-2 and TRBJ2-7; possibly TRBD1 for D (5 bases). The CDR3 loop spans 15 amino acids. Germline CDR1 SGHTA, CDR2 FQGNSA. V was cut by 8 bases and J by 2 bases, with 19 bases left in between. This chain's CDR3 is CASAPGAAETYEQYF. The DNA for the CDR3 is TGTGCCAGCGCCCCTGGGGCCGCAGAGACCTACGAGCAGTACTTC.

The chain recombines TRBV4-2 with TRBJ1-5, with D possibly matching TRBD1 (5 bases). The CDR3 is 18 amino acids. Germline loops: CDR1 LGHNA, CDR2 YNFKEQ. The V and J ends lost 0 bases and 0 bases respectively, with 15 bases between them. The CDR3 bases are TGTGCCAGCAGCCAAGACGGTGGGGGGGTTCATAGCAATCAGCCCCAGCATTTT. Translation: CASSQDGGGVHSNQPQHF.

This chain uses TRBV3-1 (or the pseudogene TRBV3-2) with TRBJ2-2, with D maybe TRBD1 (6 bases). The CDR3 contains 16 residues. CDR1 and CDR2 (germline): LGHDT, YNNKEL (reference sequence). The V gene lost 7 bases and the J gene lost 4 bases, with 19 bases spanning the gap. The CDR3 is CASKETGTLFTGELFF. CDR3 sequence (DNA): TGTGCCAGCAAAGAGACCGGGACACTCTTCACCGGGGAGCTGTTTTTT.

J is TRBJ1-5 and V is TRBV10-2; 9 bases map to TRBD1. Trimming at V came to 2 bases and at J to 6 bases, leaving 5 bases not matched to a gene. CDR3 length: 15 residues. Germline CDR1 is WSHSY and CDR2 is SAAADI. The CDR3 nucleotides are TGCGCCAGCAGTGAGCCGGGACAGGGCGGTCAGCCCCAGCATTTT. This codes for CASSEPGQGGQPQHF.

The chain links TRBV27 to TRBJ1-2; TRBD1 aligns across 9 bases. CDR3 length: 15 amino acids. V was clipped by 4 bases and J by 4 bases; unmatched bases: 7. Germline loops: CDR1 MNHEY, CDR2 SMNVEV (reference sequence). DNA of the CDR3: TGTGCCAGCAGTTGGACAGGGGCCCTCGGCTATGGCTACACCTTC. It is translated as CASSWTGALGYGYTF.

The chain couples TRBV19 to TRBJ1-1; D uncertain. The CDR3 contains 16 residues. V was trimmed by 4 bases and J by 1 base, leaving 16 bases between them. Germline V gives CDR1 LNHDA, CDR2 SQIVND (reference sequence). DNA for the CDR3: TGTGCCAGTAGTAACCGCTTGAATACAAGGAACACTGAAGCTTTCTTT. This encodes CASSNRLNTRNTEAFF.

The CDR3 is CASSLVRGQETQYF. The CDR3 DNA is TGTGCCAGCAGCTTAGTCAGGGGCCAGGAGACCCAGTACTTC. The chain is built from TRBV5-6 and TRBJ2-5; D is perhaps TRBD1 (6 bases). Trimming shortened V by 2 bases and J by 5 bases, and 13 bases separated the two germline ends. The CDR3 totals 14 residues. Germline V lookup: CDR1 SGHDT, CDR2 YYEEEE.

The V and J genes are TRBV10-3 and TRBJ2-5, with TRBD2 identical over 7 bases. Germline trimming cut 3 bases from V and 4 bases from J; bases unmatched to any gene: 5. Per germline, CDR1 ENHRY and CDR2 SYGVKD. This CDR3 contains 14 residues. DNA of the CDR3: TGTGCCATCAGTGATCTGGCGGGAGCAGAGACCCAGTACTTC. It specifies CAISDLAGAETQYF.

This sequence joins TRBV6-5 and TRBJ2-7; 8 nucleotides align to TRBD1. This CDR3 has 14 residues. Germline V lookup: CDR1 MNHEY, CDR2 SVGAGI. V dropped 6 bases and J dropped 7; count of bases not matched to a gene: 11. Here the CDR3 DNA reads TGTGCCAGCAGCACCCGGGACAGGCCTTGGGAGCAGTACTTC. Its translation: CASSTRDRPWEQYF.

The chain recombines TRBV7-9 with TRBJ1-1, with D possibly TRBD1 on 6 matching bases. This CDR3 has 13 residues. Germline V lookup: CDR1 SEHNR, CDR2 FQNEAQ (reference sequence). V gave up 6 bases and J gave up 6 bases, with 14 bases separating them. Here the CDR3 DNA reads TGTGCCAGCAGTAGCACAGGGAGTGCTGAAGCTTTCTTT. Encoded protein: CASSSTGSAEAFF.